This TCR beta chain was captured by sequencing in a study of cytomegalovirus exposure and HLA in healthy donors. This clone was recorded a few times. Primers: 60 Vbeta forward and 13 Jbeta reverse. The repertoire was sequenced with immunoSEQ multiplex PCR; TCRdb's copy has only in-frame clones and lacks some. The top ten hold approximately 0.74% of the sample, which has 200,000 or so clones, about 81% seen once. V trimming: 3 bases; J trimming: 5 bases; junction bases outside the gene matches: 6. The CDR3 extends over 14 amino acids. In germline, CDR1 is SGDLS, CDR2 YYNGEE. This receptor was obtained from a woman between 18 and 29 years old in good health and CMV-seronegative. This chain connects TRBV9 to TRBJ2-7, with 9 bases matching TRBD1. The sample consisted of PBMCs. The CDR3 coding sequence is TGTGCCAGCAGCGCGGGACAGGGTAGGAACGAGCAGTACTTC. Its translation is CASSAGQGRNEQYF.